This T cell receptor beta chain was captured in a study of T-cell reconstitution after alpha-beta-depleted transplantation in children. Whole-study results and caveats: Several hundred expanded graft clones reportedly gave rise to the alpha-beta T cells present about two months after transplant.

This CDR3 has 15 residues. Per germline, CDR1 MGHRA and CDR2 YSYEKL. The ends lost 3 bases at V and 2 bases at J; junction bases unmatched: 5. Unique molecular identifiers tagged the TCRbeta library. Each CDR3 protein gets one entry after TCRdb re-called the PCR reads with MiXCR. The table records 250,000 or so distinct CDR3 sequences, under 9.5% of them present only once. At least ten counts were recorded for this clonotype. Its cognate antigen is unknown. The sequences come from PBMCs, mostly from graft donor cells, collected 180 days after TCRalphabeta/CD19-depleted stem cell transplant. The TCR comes from a male patient aged 5 to 17 who had a stem cell transplant for acute lymphoblastic leukemia, so the T cells may come from the graft donor. The chain carries TRBV4-1 and TRBJ2-3; TRBD1 matches at 7 bases. CDR3 in amino acids: CASSHRTGPTDTQYF. The CDR3 DNA reads TGCGCCAGCAGCCACAGGACAGGCCCCACAGATACGCAGTATTTT.